The clone carrying this TCR beta chain was seen at least ten times. Trimming at V came to 3 bases and at J to 7 bases, leaving 9 bases not matched to a gene. CDR3 length: 16 amino acids. Germline CDR1 and CDR2: SEHNR and FQNEAQ (reference sequence). This entry comes from a study of kidney transplant recipient with SARS-CoV-2 infection. Each CDR3 protein is one row after TCRdb ran MiXCR on the reads. The sample consists of fewer than 250,000 distinct CDR3 sequences, roughly 26% of them appearing once. The specimen was a blood sample, collected at baseline and between days 110 and 120 from a kidney transplant recipient. The rearrangement joins TRBV7-9 to TRBJ1-5, with 10 bases lining up with TRBD1. The receptor was derived from a male patient between 25 and 39 years old who had COVID-19 and was a kidney transplant recipient. Some T cells may have originated in the graft donor. The CDR3 reads CASSFSPDRGAQPQHF. The CDR3 DNA reads TGTGCCAGCAGCTTTTCCCCGGACAGGGGGGCGCAGCCCCAGCATTTT.